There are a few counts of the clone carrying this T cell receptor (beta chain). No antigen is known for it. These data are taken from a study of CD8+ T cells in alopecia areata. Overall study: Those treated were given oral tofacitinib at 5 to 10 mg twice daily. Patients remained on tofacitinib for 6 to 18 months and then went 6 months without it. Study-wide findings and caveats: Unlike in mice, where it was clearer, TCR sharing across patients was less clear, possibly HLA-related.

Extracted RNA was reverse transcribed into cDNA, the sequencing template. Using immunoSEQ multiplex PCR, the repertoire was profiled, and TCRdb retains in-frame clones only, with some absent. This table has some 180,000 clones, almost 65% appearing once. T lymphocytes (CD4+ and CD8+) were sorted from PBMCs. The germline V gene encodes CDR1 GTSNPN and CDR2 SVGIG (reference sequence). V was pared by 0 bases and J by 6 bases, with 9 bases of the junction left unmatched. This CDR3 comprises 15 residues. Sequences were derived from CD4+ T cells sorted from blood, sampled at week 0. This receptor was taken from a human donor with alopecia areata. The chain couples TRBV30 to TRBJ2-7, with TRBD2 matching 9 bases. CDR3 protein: CAWSVSRGGRGEQYF. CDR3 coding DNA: TGTGCCTGGAGTGTTTCGCGGGGGGGCCGGGGCGAGCAGTACTTC.